These T cell receptor beta chains were read from a single sample in a study of Ad26.COV2.S vaccination and SARS-CoV-2 variants. Here immunoSEQ multiplex PCR was the method, and the copy in TCRdb shows in-frame clones only, minus some. The sample consists of around 270,000 clones, 87% of them appearing once. The sequences come from peripheral blood, collected in a trial of Ad26.COV2.S vaccine versus placebo. These receptors were obtained from a person aged 18-60 years who received the Ad26.COV2.S COVID-19 vaccine or a placebo. Each CDR3 is given with its conserved first and last residue. Fields, in order: J gene, D gene, V gene, clone size, CDR3 DNA, CDR3 protein. A D gene is named only where the DNA matches it firmly. Clone size, where shown, is once, few, many, or a class for clones that have expanded.

TRBJ1-1 . TRBV19 few TGTGCCAGTAGTCGACCCGGGTCAGCCAACACTGAAGCTTTCTTT CASSRPGSANTEAFF
TRBJ2-2 . TRBV6-5 . TGTGCCAGCAGTTACCTGACAGCGAACACCGGGGAGCTGTTTTTT CASSYLTANTGELFF
TRBJ2-1 . TRBV6-5 . TGTGCCAGCAGTCGCGGGCTCTTTAATGAGCAGTTCTTC CASSRGLFNEQFF
TRBJ1-1 . TRBV19 . TGTGCCAGTAGGACGGGGGTTGGATCGAGCTCTGAAGCTTTCTTT CASRTGVGSSSEAFF
TRBJ1-1 . TRBV7-9 . TGTGCCAGCAGCTTAGGAGGGTCCCACACTGAAGCTTTCTTT CASSLGGSHTEAFF
TRBJ1-5 . TRBV19 . TGTGCCAGTAGGCTAACAGGGACCGCAGGGAGCAATCAGCCCCAGCATTTT CASRLTGTAGSNQPQHF
TRBJ1-1 . TRBV7-9 . TGTGCCAGCAGCACAAGGAACACTGAAGCTTTCTTT CASSTRNTEAFF
TRBJ1-1 . TRBV6-5 once TGTGCCAGCAGTTACGGACTATTGAACACTGAAGCTTTCTTT CASSYGLLNTEAFF
TRBJ2-3 . TRBV10-3 once TGTGCCATCAGTGAGTCGATGCTGGGATCAGATACGCAGTATTTT CAISESMLGSDTQYF
TRBJ1-2 . TRBV6-2/TRBV6-3 . TGTGCCAGCAGTTCCTACCGCGAATCGACCCGCTATGGCTACACCTTC CASSSYRESTRYGYTF
TRBJ2-3 . TRBV7-8 . TGTGCCAGCAGCCTTGGCCAGCAAGGGCTATTAACGCTGGCGCAGTATTTT CASSLGQQGLLTLAQYF
TRBJ2-1 TRBD2 TRBV6-5 . TGTGCCAGCAGTTCAACGGGACTAGCGGCCTACAATGAGCAGTTCTTC CASSSTGLAAYNEQFF
TRBJ2-7 TRBD2 TRBV24-1 once TGTGCCACCAGTGATTTAGTGGGAGGGGAGAGCTACGAGCAGTACTTC CATSDLVGGESYEQYF
TRBJ1-2 TRBD1 TRBV2 few TGTGCCAGCAGTCTACGGGACAGCTATGGCTACACCTTC CASSLRDSYGYTF
TRBJ2-3 . TRBV18 . TGTGCCAGCTCGCGTCCTGGCTCTAGCACAGATACGCAGTATTTT CASSRPGSSTDTQYF
TRBJ1-2 . TRBV4-3 . TGCGCCAGCAGCTCTACAGATCCGGGGGCAGCGGATGGCTACACCTTC CASSSTDPGAADGYTF
TRBJ2-5 . TRBV6-2/TRBV6-3 . TGTGCCAGCAGTTACTCACCAGGCGCAGGGATGACCCAGTACTTC CASSYSPGAGMTQYF
TRBJ2-6 . TRBV2 . TGTGCCAGCAGTGAATTAGGGGCTGGGGCCAACGTCCTGACTTTC CASSELGAGANVLTF
TRBJ1-5 . TRBV4-3 . TGCGCCAGCAGCCAAGATCAAGGCAGCAGACAGCCCCAGCATTTT CASSQDQGSRQPQHF
TRBJ2-1 . TRBV9 . TGTGCCAGCAGCGTAGTTGCGGCAGGGAGCAATGAGCAGTTCTTC CASSVVAAGSNEQFF
TRBJ1-2 TRBD1 TRBV9 . TGTGCCAGCAGCGCTTCACAGGGGAGTTATGGCTACACCTTC CASSASQGSYGYTF
TRBJ2-2 . TRBV29-1 . TGCATCCTGGACAACCCGAAGAACACCGGGGAGCTGTTTTTT CILDNPKNTGELFF
TRBJ2-7 TRBD2 TRBV4-1 . TGCGCCAGCAGCCAAGAGGGGACTAGCGGGGGCTACGAGCAGTACTTC CASSQEGTSGGYEQYF
TRBJ1-6 TRBD1 TRBV7-2 . TGTGCCAGCAGCTTCGCCGGACAGGCTGATAATTCACCCCTCCACTTT CASSFAGQADNSPLHF
TRBJ2-5 . TRBV4-3 . TGCGCCAGCAGCCAAGATATTGGGGAGACCCAGTACTTC CASSQDIGETQYF
TRBJ1-5 . TRBV19 . TGTGCCAGTAGTATTAGGGGTAATCAGCCCCAGCATTTT CASSIRGNQPQHF
TRBJ2-2 . TRBV9 . TGTGCCAGCAGCGCCTACATAGCGAACACCGGGGAGCTGTTTTTT CASSAYIANTGELFF
TRBJ2-1 TRBD2 TRBV4-3 . TGCGCCAGCAGCCAAGGACGCGGGAGTAACAACAATGAGCAGTTCTTC CASSQGRGSNNNEQFF
TRBJ2-1 TRBD2 TRBV20-1 few TGCAGTGCAAGTACTCTAGCGGGAGCTCATGAGCAGTTCTTC CSASTLAGAHEQFF
TRBJ2-2 TRBD1 TRBV6-5 . TGTGCCAGCAAGGGACAGGGGTTCACCGGGGAGCTGTTTTTT CASKGQGFTGELFF
TRBJ1-4 . TRBV6-5 . TGTGCCAGCAGCCAACGGCAAAGGGAAAAACTGTTTTTT CASSQRQREKLFF